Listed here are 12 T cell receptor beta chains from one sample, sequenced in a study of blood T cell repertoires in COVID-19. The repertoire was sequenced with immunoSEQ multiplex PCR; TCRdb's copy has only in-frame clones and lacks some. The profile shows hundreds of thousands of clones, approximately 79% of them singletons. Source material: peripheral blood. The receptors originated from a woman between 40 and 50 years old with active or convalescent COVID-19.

CDR3 sequence (DNA): TGTGCCAGCAGTTTCCCTAGCGGGGGGCCCTACACAGATACGCAGTATTTT. This translates into CASSFPSGGPYTDTQYF. The chain combines TRBV27 with TRBJ2-3; 11 nucleotides match TRBD2. CDR3 length equals 17 residues. Germline V lookup: CDR1 MNHEY, CDR2 SMNVEV (reference sequence). Trimming removed 3 bases from V and 2 bases from J; junction bases left unmatched: 7.

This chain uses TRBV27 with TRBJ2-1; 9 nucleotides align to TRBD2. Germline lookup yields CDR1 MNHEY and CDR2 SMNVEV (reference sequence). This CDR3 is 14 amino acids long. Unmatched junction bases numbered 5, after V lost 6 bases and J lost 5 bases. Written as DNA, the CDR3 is TGTGCCAGCAGCCTAGCGGGGCGGCACAATGAGCAGTTCTTC. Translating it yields CASSLAGRHNEQFF.

The CDR3 DNA is TGTGCCAGCAGCTCCCTGTCCAGGGGGTACCAAGAGACCCAGTACTTC. Amino acid sequence: CASSSLSRGYQETQYF. The chain has TRBV7-9 and TRBJ2-5; 7 bases match TRBD1. Germline lookup yields CDR1 SEHNR and CDR2 FQNEAQ (reference sequence). The CDR3 has 16 residues. J gave up 0 bases and V 4 bases, and 8 bases lay outside the gene matches.

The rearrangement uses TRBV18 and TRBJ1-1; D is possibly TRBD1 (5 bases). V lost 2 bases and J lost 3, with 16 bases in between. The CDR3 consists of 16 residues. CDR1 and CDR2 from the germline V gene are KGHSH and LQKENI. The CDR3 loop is CASSPGVGAVDTEAFF. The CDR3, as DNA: TGTGCCAGCTCACCAGGAGTTGGGGCGGTGGACACTGAAGCTTTCTTT. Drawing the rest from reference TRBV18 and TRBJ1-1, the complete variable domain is NAGVMQNPRHLVRRRGQEARLRCSPMKGHSHVYWYRQLPEEGLKFMVYLQKENIIDESGMPKERFSAEFPKEGPSILRIQQVVRGDSAAYFCASSPGVGAVDTEAFFGQGTRLTVV.

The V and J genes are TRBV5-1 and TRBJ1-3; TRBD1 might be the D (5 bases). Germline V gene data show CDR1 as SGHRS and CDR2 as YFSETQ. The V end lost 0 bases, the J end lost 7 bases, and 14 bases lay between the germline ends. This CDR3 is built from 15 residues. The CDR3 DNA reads TGCGCCAGCAGCTTGGGACAGTTAACCCGTAACACCATATATTTT. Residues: CASSLGQLTRNTIYF.

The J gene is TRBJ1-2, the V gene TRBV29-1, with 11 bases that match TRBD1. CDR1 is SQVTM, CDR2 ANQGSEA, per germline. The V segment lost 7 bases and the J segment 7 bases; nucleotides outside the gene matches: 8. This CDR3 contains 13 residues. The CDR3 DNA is TGCAGCGGAGAGGACAGGGGGCCTGGTGGCTACACCTTC. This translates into CSGEDRGPGGYTF.

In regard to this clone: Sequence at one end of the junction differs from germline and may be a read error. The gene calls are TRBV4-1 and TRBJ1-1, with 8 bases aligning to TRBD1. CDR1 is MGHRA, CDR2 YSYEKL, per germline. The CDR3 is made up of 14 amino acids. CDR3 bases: TGCGCCAGCAGCCAAGATTTAAGGACAGGGCGAGCCTGGTTT. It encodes CASSQDLRTGRAWF.

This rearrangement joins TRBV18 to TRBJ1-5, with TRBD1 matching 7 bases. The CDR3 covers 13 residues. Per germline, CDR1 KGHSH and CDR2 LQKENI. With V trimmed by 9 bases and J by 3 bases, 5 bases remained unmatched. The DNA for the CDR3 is TGTGCCAGTCTGGGACAGCTCAATCAGCCCCAGCATTTT. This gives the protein CASLGQLNQPQHF.

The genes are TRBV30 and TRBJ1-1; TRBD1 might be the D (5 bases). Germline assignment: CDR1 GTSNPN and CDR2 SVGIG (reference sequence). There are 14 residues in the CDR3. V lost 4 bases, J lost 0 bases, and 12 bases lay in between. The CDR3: CAWKWGPLNTEAFF. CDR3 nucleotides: TGTGCCTGGAAATGGGGCCCGCTGAACACTGAAGCTTTCTTT. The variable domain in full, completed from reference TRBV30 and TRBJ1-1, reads SQTIHQWPATLVQPVGSPLSLECTVEGTSNPNLYWYRQAAGRGLQLLFYSVGIGQISSEVPQNLSASRPQDRQFILSSKKLLLSDSGFYLCAWKWGPLNTEAFFGQGTRLTVV.

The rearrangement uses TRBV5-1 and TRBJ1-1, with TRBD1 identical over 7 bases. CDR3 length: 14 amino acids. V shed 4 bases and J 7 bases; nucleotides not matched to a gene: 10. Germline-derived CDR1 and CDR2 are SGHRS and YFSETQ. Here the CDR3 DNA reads TGCGCCAGCAGCCCAGGGACAGCATATGTTGAAGCTTTCTTT. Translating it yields CASSPGTAYVEAFF.

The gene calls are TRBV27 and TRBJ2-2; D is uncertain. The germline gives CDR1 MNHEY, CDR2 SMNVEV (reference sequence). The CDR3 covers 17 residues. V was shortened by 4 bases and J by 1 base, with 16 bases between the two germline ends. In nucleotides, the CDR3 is TGTGCCAGCAGTTCCATCCCTTTAGAAGAGAACACCGGGGAGCTGTTTTTT. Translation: CASSSIPLEENTGELFF.

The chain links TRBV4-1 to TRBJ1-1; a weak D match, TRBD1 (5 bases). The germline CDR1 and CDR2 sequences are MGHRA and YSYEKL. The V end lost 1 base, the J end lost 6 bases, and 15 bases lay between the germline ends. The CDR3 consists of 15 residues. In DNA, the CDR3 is TGCGCCAGCAGCCAAGGGGAGGGGCCCTTCGCTGAAGCTTTCTTT. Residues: CASSQGEGPFAEAFF.